Listed here are 8 T cell receptor beta chains from one sample, sequenced in a study of T cell responses to AZD1222 COVID-19 vaccine. Measured with immunoSEQ multiplex PCR; TCRdb has only the in-frame clones, and not every one. This table has 140,000 or so clones, approximately 93% appearing once. Sequencing used peripheral blood, obtained after recovery from COVID-19. These receptors were collected from an adult who had recovered from COVID-19.

This chain joins TRBV19 and TRBJ2-2; perhaps D is TRBD1 or TRBD2 (6 bases each). From germline, CDR1 is LNHDA and CDR2 SQIVND (reference sequence). The CDR3 length is 13 residues. The V end lost 3 bases, the J end lost 6 bases, and 8 bases lay between the germline ends. CDR3 loop: CASSIGGPGELFF. The CDR3 DNA follows: TGTGCCAGTAGTATTGGGGGGCCCGGGGAGCTGTTTTTT.

V and J are TRBV7-9 and TRBJ2-5; D tentatively fits TRBD1 or TRBD2 (5 bases each). The CDR3 sequence is 14 residues long. Trimming removed 3 bases at V and 3 bases at J, with 11 bases between. Germline loops: CDR1 SEHNR, CDR2 FQNEAQ (reference sequence). The CDR3 here is CASSFFRDEETQYF. In DNA form, the CDR3 reads TGTGCCAGCAGCTTTTTCCGGGACGAAGAGACCCAGTACTTC.

This clone was detected once. The rearrangement uses TRBV27 and TRBJ2-1, with D uncertain. The CDR3 spans 13 residues. V gave up 6 bases and J gave up 2 bases, with 8 bases separating them. Germline CDR1 is MNHEY and CDR2 is SMNVEV (reference sequence). The CDR3 here is CASSLNTYNEQFF. DNA for the CDR3: TGTGCCAGCAGCCTAAATACCTACAATGAGCAGTTCTTC.

The chain carries TRBV5-8 and TRBJ1-2; weak D call: TRBD1 (6 bases). The length of the CDR3 is 14 residues. V was cut by 7 bases and J by 7 bases, with 20 bases left in between. The V gene's germline CDR1 is SGHTS and CDR2 YDEGEE. This CDR3 reads CASDSGGRGGGYTF. CDR3 in DNA: TGTGCCAGCGACTCGGGGGGGCGAGGAGGTGGCTACACCTTC.

The V and J genes are TRBV6-5 and TRBJ1-2; possible D gene TRBD1, 5 bases. Germline V gives CDR1 MNHEY, CDR2 SVGAGI. CDR3 length equals 14 residues. V was trimmed by 5 bases and J by 5 bases, leaving 15 bases between them. The CDR3 spells CASSRIQGSYGYTF. CDR3 coding DNA: TGTGCCAGCAGTCGAATCCAGGGTTCATATGGCTACACCTTC.

The gene calls are TRBV10-2 and TRBJ1-5; the match to TRBD1 covers 7 bases. After removal of 3 bases from V and 7 bases from J, the junction contained 9 bases not matched to a gene. Germline V gene data show CDR1 as WSHSY and CDR2 as SAAADI. The CDR3 is made up of 15 amino acids. The CDR3 reads CASSDAGGGGQPQHF. The CDR3 DNA follows: TGCGCCAGCAGTGATGCAGGGGGTGGGGGCCAGCCCCAGCATTTT.

The rearrangement joins TRBV4-1 to TRBJ1-6; 9 bases line up with TRBD1. V gave up 3 bases and J gave up 10 bases; unmatched junction bases: 10. Germline V gene lookup returns CDR1 MGHRA and CDR2 YSYEKL. The CDR3 is 16 residues long. The CDR3 loop reads CASSHSLDRGDSPLHF. DNA of the CDR3: TGCGCCAGCAGCCATTCGCTGGACAGGGGCGACTCACCCCTCCACTTT.

CDR3 in DNA: TGTGCCAGCAGTTTCGGAGCGAACTACGAGCAGTACTTC. Translating gives CASSFGANYEQYF. This rearrangement joins TRBV12-3 or TRBV12-4 to TRBJ2-7; no firm D call. The V and J ends lost 3 bases and 3 bases respectively, with 9 bases between them. This CDR3 region has 13 residues.